These T cell receptor beta chains were read from a single sample in a study of blood T cell repertoires in COVID-19. Repertoires were generated with immunoSEQ multiplex PCR, while TCRdb's copy carries only in-frame clones and drops some. The repertoire holds approximately 70,000 clones, around 90% seen once, with under 25% in the top ten. The specimen sequenced was peripheral blood. All receptors derive from a human donor in a cohort sampled during active COVID-19. The CDR3 runs from the conserved cysteine through the conserved F or W. Each record gives: V gene, clone size, D gene, J gene, CDR3 DNA, CDR3 protein. A D gene is named only where the DNA matches it firmly. Clone size, where shown, is once, few, many, or a class for clones that have expanded.

v_gene: TRBV19; abundance: .; d_gene: .; j_gene: TRBJ1-1; CDR3nt: TGTGCCAGTAGTATAGGCACCCCAGGGGCCGGGAACACTGAAGCTTTCTTT; CDR3aa: CASSIGTPGAGNTEAFF
v_gene: TRBV4-3; abundance: .; d_gene: .; j_gene: TRBJ2-2; CDR3nt: TGCGCCAGCAGCCAAGATGCGTTTACCGGGGAGCTGTTTTTT; CDR3aa: CASSQDAFTGELFF
v_gene: TRBV7-9; abundance: .; d_gene: TRBD1; j_gene: TRBJ2-2; CDR3nt: TGTGCCAGCAGCTCTCAGACAGGGCCCGGGGAGCTGTTTTTT; CDR3aa: CASSSQTGPGELFF
v_gene: TRBV7-2; abundance: .; d_gene: .; j_gene: TRBJ2-5; CDR3nt: TGTGCCAGCAGCTGGACAAGGGTAGGCCAAGAGACCCAGTACTTC; CDR3aa: CASSWTRVGQETQYF
v_gene: TRBV7-9; abundance: few; d_gene: TRBD1; j_gene: TRBJ2-7; CDR3nt: TGTGCCAGCACCAATCTCCGGGACAGGGGGCAACACGAGCAGTACTTC; CDR3aa: CASTNLRDRGQHEQYF
v_gene: TRBV7-2; abundance: .; d_gene: .; j_gene: TRBJ2-3; CDR3nt: TGTGCCAGCAGGGCCGGGGAGCGCCAGCGCACAGATACGCAGTATTTT; CDR3aa: CASRAGERQRTDTQYF
v_gene: TRBV5-5; abundance: .; d_gene: TRBD1; j_gene: TRBJ1-1; CDR3nt: TGTGCCAGCAGCTTGGGGACAGGGAACACTGAAGCTTTCTTT; CDR3aa: CASSLGTGNTEAFF
v_gene: TRBV5-4; abundance: .; d_gene: TRBD1; j_gene: TRBJ1-1; CDR3nt: TGTGCCAGCTATGTAACAGGGGGCACTGAAGCTTTCTTT; CDR3aa: CASYVTGGTEAFF
v_gene: TRBV5-4; abundance: few; d_gene: .; j_gene: TRBJ1-2; CDR3nt: TGTGCCAGCAGCTTACGACAAATGGCCCCCTATGGCTACACCTTC; CDR3aa: CASSLRQMAPYGYTF
v_gene: TRBV7-9; abundance: .; d_gene: TRBD1; j_gene: TRBJ1-2; CDR3nt: TGTGCCAGCAGCTCACAGGGGAAGGGCTACACCTTC; CDR3aa: CASSSQGKGYTF
v_gene: TRBV19; abundance: .; d_gene: TRBD1; j_gene: TRBJ1-1; CDR3nt: TGTGCCAGCAACTCACCGGGACAGGGGAGGACTGAAGCTTTCTTT; CDR3aa: CASNSPGQGRTEAFF
v_gene: TRBV27; abundance: few; d_gene: TRBD1; j_gene: TRBJ2-7; CDR3nt: TGTGCCAGCAGGGCCGGACAGGATTACGAGCAGTACTTC; CDR3aa: CASRAGQDYEQYF
v_gene: TRBV7-2; abundance: .; d_gene: TRBD1; j_gene: TRBJ2-1; CDR3nt: TGTGCCAGCAGCTTAGCGCCGCTCACGACAGGGGGATTTAATGAGCAGTTCTTC; CDR3aa: CASSLAPLTTGGFNEQFF
v_gene: TRBV6-2/TRBV6-3; abundance: .; d_gene: .; j_gene: TRBJ2-1; CDR3nt: TGTGCCAGCACCCCCCTTGCCTACAATGAGCAGTTCTTC; CDR3aa: CASTPLAYNEQFF
v_gene: TRBV11-2; abundance: .; d_gene: TRBD2; j_gene: TRBJ2-3; CDR3nt: TGTGCCAGCAGCCGACTAGCGGGGGGTACAGATACGCAGTATTTT; CDR3aa: CASSRLAGGTDTQYF
v_gene: TRBV5-5; abundance: .; d_gene: TRBD1; j_gene: TRBJ1-3; CDR3nt: TGTGCCAGCAGCATCATATATGGGACAGGGGGAAGGGTATCTGGAAACACCATATATTTT; CDR3aa: CASSIIYGTGGRVSGNTIYF
v_gene: TRBV4-1; abundance: .; d_gene: .; j_gene: TRBJ1-4; CDR3nt: TGCGCCAGCAGCCTATCCTTTGGGGGGGTTGATGAAAAACTGTTTTTT; CDR3aa: CASSLSFGGVDEKLFF
v_gene: TRBV5-1; abundance: .; d_gene: TRBD1; j_gene: TRBJ2-1; CDR3nt: TGCGCCAGCAGCCCCCTCGGGACAGGGCATACCGAGAGCTCCTACAATGAGCAGTTCTTC; CDR3aa: CASSPLGTGHTESSYNEQFF
v_gene: TRBV7-2; abundance: .; d_gene: TRBD2; j_gene: TRBJ2-3; CDR3nt: TGTGCCAGCAGCCCCTTAGTCTTGGCGGGAGGAGAAACAGATACGCAGTATTTT; CDR3aa: CASSPLVLAGGETDTQYF
v_gene: TRBV6-6; abundance: .; d_gene: TRBD1; j_gene: TRBJ1-4; CDR3nt: TGTGCCAGCCGGGGACAGCATGAAAAACTGTTTTTT; CDR3aa: CASRGQHEKLFF
v_gene: TRBV5-1; abundance: .; d_gene: TRBD2; j_gene: TRBJ2-3; CDR3nt: TGCGCCAGCAGCTTGGAACCCGGGAGGGGGGGCTCAGATACGCAGTATTTT; CDR3aa: CASSLEPGRGGSDTQYF
v_gene: TRBV30; abundance: .; d_gene: .; j_gene: TRBJ1-2; CDR3nt: TGTGCCTGGAGTGTTCGGGGGGGAAGAGGCTACACCTTC; CDR3aa: CAWSVRGGRGYTF
v_gene: TRBV19; abundance: .; d_gene: TRBD2; j_gene: TRBJ2-1; CDR3nt: TGTGCCAGTAGTCCTCAAGCGGGAGGTAGCAGTGAGCAGTTCTTC; CDR3aa: CASSPQAGGSSEQFF
v_gene: TRBV5-1; abundance: .; d_gene: .; j_gene: TRBJ2-2; CDR3nt: TGCGCCAGCAGCTTGAGGCAGGCGTACACCGGGGAGCTGTTTTTT; CDR3aa: CASSLRQAYTGELFF
v_gene: TRBV11-2; abundance: .; d_gene: .; j_gene: TRBJ2-7; CDR3nt: TGTGCCAGCAGCTTAGACAGTTTGCTTTACGAGCAGTACTTC; CDR3aa: CASSLDSLLYEQYF
v_gene: TRBV7-3; abundance: .; d_gene: TRBD1; j_gene: TRBJ1-3; CDR3nt: TGTGCCAGCAGCAAGGACAGGGGAGGAAACACCATATATTTT; CDR3aa: CASSKDRGGNTIYF
v_gene: TRBV6-1; abundance: .; d_gene: .; j_gene: TRBJ1-3; CDR3nt: TGTGCCAGCAGTGAAGGGGGAGGAGGGAGAGGAAACACCATATATTTT; CDR3aa: CASSEGGGGRGNTIYF
v_gene: TRBV4-3; abundance: .; d_gene: TRBD1; j_gene: TRBJ1-2; CDR3nt: TGCGCCAGCAGCCAAGATGGCAGGGGGCAGGGTGGCTACACCTTC; CDR3aa: CASSQDGRGQGGYTF
v_gene: TRBV30; abundance: few; d_gene: .; j_gene: TRBJ1-5; CDR3nt: TGTGCCTGGAGTGGAGGGAGCAATCAGCCCCAGCATTTT; CDR3aa: CAWSGGSNQPQHF
v_gene: TRBV19; abundance: .; d_gene: TRBD2; j_gene: TRBJ2-2; CDR3nt: TGTGCCGGCAGATCCGGGGGGGGCACCGGGGAGCTGTTTTTT; CDR3aa: CAGRSGGGTGELFF
v_gene: TRBV2; abundance: .; d_gene: .; j_gene: TRBJ1-5; CDR3nt: TGTGCCAGCAGTGAACGCCAGGGGCTCGACAATCAGCCCCAGCATTTT; CDR3aa: CASSERQGLDNQPQHF
v_gene: TRBV5-6; abundance: .; d_gene: TRBD1; j_gene: TRBJ2-5; CDR3nt: TGTGCCAGCAGCTTCCGGGCAACAGGGGGAGAGACCCAGTACTTC; CDR3aa: CASSFRATGGETQYF
v_gene: TRBV6-2/TRBV6-3; abundance: .; d_gene: .; j_gene: TRBJ1-2; CDR3nt: TGTGCCAGCAGTGATTCGGGGCGGGGAGCCTATGGCTACACCTTC; CDR3aa: CASSDSGRGAYGYTF
v_gene: TRBV6-2/TRBV6-3; abundance: once; d_gene: .; j_gene: TRBJ1-1; CDR3nt: TGTGCCAGCAGCCCCGGGACACGGACGAACACTGAAGCTTTCTTT; CDR3aa: CASSPGTRTNTEAFF
v_gene: TRBV19; abundance: .; d_gene: TRBD2; j_gene: TRBJ2-1; CDR3nt: TGTGCCAGTAGTATGGGAGCGGGGGTCTACAATGAGCAGTTCTTC; CDR3aa: CASSMGAGVYNEQFF
v_gene: TRBV27; abundance: .; d_gene: .; j_gene: TRBJ1-1; CDR3nt: TGTGCCAGCAGCCGGACCCACGGAGGGGCCACTGAAGCTTTCTTT; CDR3aa: CASSRTHGGATEAFF
v_gene: TRBV4-3; abundance: .; d_gene: .; j_gene: TRBJ1-4; CDR3nt: TGCGCCAGCAGCCAAGGGTCCGCAGGGGAACTGTTTTTT; CDR3aa: CASSQGSAGELFF
v_gene: TRBV5-8; abundance: .; d_gene: TRBD1; j_gene: TRBJ1-5; CDR3nt: TGTGCCAGCAGCGCGGGACAGTATAGCAATCAGCCCCAGCATTTT; CDR3aa: CASSAGQYSNQPQHF
v_gene: TRBV28; abundance: .; d_gene: .; j_gene: TRBJ2-7; CDR3nt: TGTGCCAGCAGGAGTTCTAGAGGGGGGGCGAGCGAGCAGTACTTC; CDR3aa: CASRSSRGGASEQYF
v_gene: TRBV5-1; abundance: few; d_gene: .; j_gene: TRBJ2-7; CDR3nt: TGCGCCAGCAGCTCCACCCCGGCGACTACTACTGGCGAGCAGTACTTC; CDR3aa: CASSSTPATTTGEQYF
v_gene: TRBV18; abundance: .; d_gene: .; j_gene: TRBJ1-4; CDR3nt: TGTGCCAGCTCACCCACGACACATCAACTGAAGGAACTGTTTTTT; CDR3aa: CASSPTTHQLKELFF
v_gene: TRBV28; abundance: .; d_gene: TRBD2; j_gene: TRBJ2-7; CDR3nt: TGTGCCAGCAGTTTAGGGGCCCCGGGACTAGCGTACTTC; CDR3aa: CASSLGAPGLAYF
v_gene: TRBV5-1; abundance: .; d_gene: .; j_gene: TRBJ2-1; CDR3nt: TGCGCCAGCAGTTACCGGGAATTCTACAATGAGCAGTTCTTC; CDR3aa: CASSYREFYNEQFF
v_gene: TRBV19; abundance: .; d_gene: TRBD2; j_gene: TRBJ2-1; CDR3nt: TGTGCCAGTAGTATAGATGATCCGGGACTAGCTTTTTTCGATGAGCAGTTCTTC; CDR3aa: CASSIDDPGLAFFDEQFF
v_gene: TRBV10-1; abundance: once; d_gene: .; j_gene: TRBJ2-3; CDR3nt: TGCGCCAGCAGCCGACTAGTTCGGACAGATACGCAGTATTTT; CDR3aa: CASSRLVRTDTQYF
v_gene: TRBV3-1/TRBV3-2; abundance: .; d_gene: TRBD2; j_gene: TRBJ2-2; CDR3nt: TGTGCCAGCAGCCGAAGCGGGGGCCCCACCGGGGAGCTGTTTTTT; CDR3aa: CASSRSGGPTGELFF
v_gene: TRBV5-1; abundance: .; d_gene: .; j_gene: TRBJ1-1; CDR3nt: TGCGCCAGCAGCTTGGAGAGGGCTCCTATGAACACTGAAGCTTTCTTT; CDR3aa: CASSLERAPMNTEAFF
v_gene: TRBV2; abundance: .; d_gene: .; j_gene: TRBJ2-2; CDR3nt: TGTGCCAGCTCGCAGGGGTTCACCGGGGAGCTGTTTTTT; CDR3aa: CASSQGFTGELFF
v_gene: TRBV6-2/TRBV6-3; abundance: few; d_gene: TRBD2; j_gene: TRBJ2-3; CDR3nt: TGTGCCAGCAGTCGGACTAGCGCAGATACGCAGTATTTT; CDR3aa: CASSRTSADTQYF
v_gene: TRBV12-3/TRBV12-4; abundance: .; d_gene: .; j_gene: TRBJ2-3; CDR3nt: TGTGCCAGCAGTTTCTATGTAGATACGCAGTATTTT; CDR3aa: CASSFYVDTQYF
v_gene: TRBV7-2; abundance: .; d_gene: TRBD2; j_gene: TRBJ2-2; CDR3nt: TGTGCCAGCAGCTTAATGGCGGGGGTGGGCGGGGAGCTGTTTTTT; CDR3aa: CASSLMAGVGGELFF
v_gene: TRBV2; abundance: .; d_gene: .; j_gene: TRBJ1-1; CDR3nt: TGTGCCAGCACACAGGACCATAACACTGAAGCTTTCTTT; CDR3aa: CASTQDHNTEAFF
v_gene: TRBV18; abundance: .; d_gene: .; j_gene: TRBJ2-2; CDR3nt: TGTGCCAGCTCACCGAGGATTAGGAACACCGGGGAGCTGTTTTTT; CDR3aa: CASSPRIRNTGELFF